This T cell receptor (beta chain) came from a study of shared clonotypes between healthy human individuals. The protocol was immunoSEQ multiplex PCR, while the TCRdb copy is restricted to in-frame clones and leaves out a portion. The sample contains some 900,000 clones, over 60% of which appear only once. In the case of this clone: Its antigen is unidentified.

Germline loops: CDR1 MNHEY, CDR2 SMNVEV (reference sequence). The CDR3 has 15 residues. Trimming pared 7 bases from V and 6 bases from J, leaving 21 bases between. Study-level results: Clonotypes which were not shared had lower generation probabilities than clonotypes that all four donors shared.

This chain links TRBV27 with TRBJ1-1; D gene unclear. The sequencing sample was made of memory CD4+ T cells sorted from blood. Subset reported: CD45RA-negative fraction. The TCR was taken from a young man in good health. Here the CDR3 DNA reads TGTGCCAGCACCTCGCTAGGAGAGAAATTCGCTGAAGCTTTCTTT. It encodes CASTSLGEKFAEAFF.